This T cell receptor beta chain appears in the sequencing data of a study of blood T cell repertoires in COVID-19. As for the study in general: COVID-19 samples collected from the United States, Italy and Spain covered acute and convalescent phases. Sample material is recorded as cDNA or gDNA derived from T cells, B-cell-depleted T cells, or PBMCs.

The authors' processing: Amplified reference gene primers provided the basis for estimating nucleated cell counts. Assay used: immunoSEQ multiplex PCR; TCRdb lists only in-frame clones, some missing. The V and J calls and clone size are taken from that table; D and trimming were inferred from the DNA. Of tens of thousands of clones in the sample, around 86% were seen once. Between the trimmed V and J ends, which lost 5 bases and 2 bases, there was a span of 12 bases. CDR3 length: 14 amino acids. Germline V gene data show CDR1 as SSHAT and CDR2 as FNYEAQ (reference sequence). V usage is TRBV7-7 and J usage is TRBJ2-5, with D possibly matching TRBD2 (6 bases). Sequencing was carried out using peripheral blood. This TCR came from a woman of 80 years or more with acute or convalescent COVID-19. The CDR3 region is CASSQSSAQETQYF. In DNA form, the CDR3 reads TGTGCCAGCAGCCAGTCTAGCGCTCAAGAGACCCAGTACTTC.